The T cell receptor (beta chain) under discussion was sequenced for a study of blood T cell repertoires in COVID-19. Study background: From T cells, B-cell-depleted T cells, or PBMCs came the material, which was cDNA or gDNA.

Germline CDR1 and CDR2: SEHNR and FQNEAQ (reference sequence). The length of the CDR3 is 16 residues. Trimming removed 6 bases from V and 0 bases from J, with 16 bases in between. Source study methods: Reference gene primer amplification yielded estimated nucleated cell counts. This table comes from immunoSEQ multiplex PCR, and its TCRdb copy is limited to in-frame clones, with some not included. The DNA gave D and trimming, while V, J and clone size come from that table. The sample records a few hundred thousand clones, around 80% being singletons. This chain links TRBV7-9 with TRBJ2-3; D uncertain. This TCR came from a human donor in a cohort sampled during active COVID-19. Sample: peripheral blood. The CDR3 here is CASSPPGVRSTDTQYF. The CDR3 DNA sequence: TGTGCCAGCAGTCCCCCCGGTGTCAGGAGCACAGATACGCAGTATTTT.